These T cell receptor beta chains were read from a single sample in a study of blood T cell repertoires in COVID-19. Method: immunoSEQ multiplex PCR; TCRdb's copy keeps in-frame clones and lacks some. This table has about 68,000 clones, approximately 79% appearing once. The sequencing sample was made of peripheral blood. The receptors stem from a woman aged 55-70 years with acute or convalescent COVID-19. The conserved cysteine and the conserved F or W are not part of the CDR3 here. A D gene is named only where the DNA matches it firmly.

V gene,CDR3 length,J gene,D gene,CDR3 protein
TRBV2,13,TRBJ2-1,TRBD2,ARGGGTSGYNEQF
TRBV24-1,12,TRBJ1-3,-,ATSDWQTGNTIY
TRBV6-2/TRBV6-3,13,TRBJ2-5,TRBD1,ASSYSWTGFETQY
TRBV27,13,TRBJ2-5,-,ASSSSRQLQETQY
TRBV4-1,11,TRBJ2-1,-,ASSPAFTREQF
TRBV10-1,11,TRBJ1-1,-,ASSLQRNTEAF
TRBV23-1,14,TRBJ1-6,TRBD1,ASSTGGARYRSPLH
TRBV9,15,TRBJ2-5,-,ASSVDGAGSNQETQY
TRBV5-1,15,TRBJ2-2,-,ASSWRADQANTGELF
TRBV18,14,TRBJ1-3,TRBD1,ASSPTGTGVGNTIY
TRBV12-3/TRBV12-4,10,TRBJ2-7,-,ASRVGSYEQY
TRBV5-1,13,TRBJ1-4,-,ASSLDSLSNEKLF
TRBV7-9,13,TRBJ1-1,-,ASSSPDSMNTEAF
TRBV6-6,12,TRBJ1-1,TRBD1,ASSPDRMNTEAF
TRBV7-8,13,TRBJ1-5,TRBD1,ASSSGDRAGQPQH
TRBV5-1,11,TRBJ1-2,-,ASSLNIGEGYT
TRBV6-6,11,TRBJ1-2,TRBD1,ASSDPTGGGYT
TRBV7-9,11,TRBJ1-1,-,AFQAGANTEAF
TRBV21-1,16,TRBJ1-1,-,ASSPRGGHNLMNTEAF
TRBV28,13,TRBJ1-2,TRBD1,ASSLRGQGLAGYT
TRBV25-1,13,TRBJ1-4,-,ASSDSLFTGEKLF
TRBV6-6,13,TRBJ1-1,-,ASASESFSNTEAF